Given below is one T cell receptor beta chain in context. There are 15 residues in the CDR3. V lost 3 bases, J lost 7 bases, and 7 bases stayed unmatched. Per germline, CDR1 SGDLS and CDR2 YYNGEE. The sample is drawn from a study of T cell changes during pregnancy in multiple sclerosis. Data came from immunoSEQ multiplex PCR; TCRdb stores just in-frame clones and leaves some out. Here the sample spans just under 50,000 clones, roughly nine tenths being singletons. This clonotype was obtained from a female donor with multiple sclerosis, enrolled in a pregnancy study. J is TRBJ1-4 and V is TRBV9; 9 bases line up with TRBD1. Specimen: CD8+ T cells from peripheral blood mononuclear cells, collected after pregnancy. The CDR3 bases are TGTGCCAGCAGCGCGACCGGGACAGGGACTGAAAAACTGTTTTTT. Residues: CASSATGTGTEKLFF.